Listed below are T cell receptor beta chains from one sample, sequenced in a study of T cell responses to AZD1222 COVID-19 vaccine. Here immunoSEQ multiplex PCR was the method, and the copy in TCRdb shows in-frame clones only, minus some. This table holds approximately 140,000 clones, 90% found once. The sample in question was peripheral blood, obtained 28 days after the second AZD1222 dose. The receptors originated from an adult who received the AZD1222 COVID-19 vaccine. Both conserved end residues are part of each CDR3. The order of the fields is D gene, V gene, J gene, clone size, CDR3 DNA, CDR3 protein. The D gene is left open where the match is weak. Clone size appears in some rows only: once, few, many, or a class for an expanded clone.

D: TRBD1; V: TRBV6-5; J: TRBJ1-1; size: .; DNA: TGTGCCAGCAGTCCACAGGGGGCGGGCGGCACTGAAGCTTTCTTT; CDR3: CASSPQGAGGTEAFF
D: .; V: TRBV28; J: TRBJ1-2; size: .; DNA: TGTGCCAGCAGTAATCCCCCTAACTATGGCTACACCTTC; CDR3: CASSNPPNYGYTF
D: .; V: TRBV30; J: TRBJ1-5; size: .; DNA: TGTGCCTGGAGTACGGGGGATTGGATTACTCAGCCCCAGCATTTT; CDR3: CAWSTGDWITQPQHF
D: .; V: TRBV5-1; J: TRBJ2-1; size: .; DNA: TGCGCCAGCAGCTTGGGCCTAGTGAATGAGCAGTTCTTC; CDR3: CASSLGLVNEQFF
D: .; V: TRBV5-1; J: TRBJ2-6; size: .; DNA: TGCGCCAGCAGCTTGGTTTCCGCCTCTGGGGCCAACGTCCTGACTTTC; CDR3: CASSLVSASGANVLTF
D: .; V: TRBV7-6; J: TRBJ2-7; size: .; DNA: TGTGCCAGCTCAAAACTGCCGGGATCTTACTACGAGCAGTACTTC; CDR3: CASSKLPGSYYEQYF
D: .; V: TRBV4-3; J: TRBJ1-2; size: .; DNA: TGCGCCAGCAGCCAAGATTTGGTCTTAAACGGCTACACCTTC; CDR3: CASSQDLVLNGYTF
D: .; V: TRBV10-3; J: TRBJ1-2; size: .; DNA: TGTGCCATCAGGGGGACCGACGGGTACTATGGCTACACCTTC; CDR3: CAIRGTDGYYGYTF
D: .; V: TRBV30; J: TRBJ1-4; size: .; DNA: TGTGCCTGGAGGGCCGGGTCCGAAAAACTGTTTTTT; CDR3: CAWRAGSEKLFF
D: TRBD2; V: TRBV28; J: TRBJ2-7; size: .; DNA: TGTGCCAGCCGGCTAGCGGGACCAAACGAGCAGTACTTC; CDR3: CASRLAGPNEQYF
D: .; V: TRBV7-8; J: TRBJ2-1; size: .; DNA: TGTGCCAGCAGCCTAAAGAATGAGCAGTTCTTC; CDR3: CASSLKNEQFF
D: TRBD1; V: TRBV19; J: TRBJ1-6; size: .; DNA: TGTGCCAGTAGTATAGTGGGACAGAGTAATTCACCCCTCCACTTT; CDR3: CASSIVGQSNSPLHF
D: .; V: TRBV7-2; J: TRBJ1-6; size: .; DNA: TGTGCCAGCAGCTTGCGTCGGGTTAATTCACCCCTCCACTTT; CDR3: CASSLRRVNSPLHF
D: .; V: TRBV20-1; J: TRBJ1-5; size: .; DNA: TGCAGTGCTAGAGAAAATCAGCCCCAGCATTTT; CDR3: CSARENQPQHF
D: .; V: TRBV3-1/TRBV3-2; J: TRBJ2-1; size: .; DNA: TGTGCCAGCAGCCAAGCGAGCGAGCAGTTCTTC; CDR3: CASSQASEQFF
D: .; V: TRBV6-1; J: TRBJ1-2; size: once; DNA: TGTGCCAGCAGTGAAGCGCACCAGTTTGCCTATGGCTACACCTTC; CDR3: CASSEAHQFAYGYTF
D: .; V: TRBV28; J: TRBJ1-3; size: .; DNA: TGTGCCAGCAGTCCCATCGTCCGGGACACCATATATTTT; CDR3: CASSPIVRDTIYF
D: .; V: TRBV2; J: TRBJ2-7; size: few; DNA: TGTGCCAGCAGGACCCCGTCCTACGAGCAGTACTTC; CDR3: CASRTPSYEQYF
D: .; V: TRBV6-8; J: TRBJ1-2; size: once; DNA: TGTGCCAACGACGCCGCCCCGAACTATGGCTACACCTTC; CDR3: CANDAAPNYGYTF
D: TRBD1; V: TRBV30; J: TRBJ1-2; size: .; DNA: TGTGCCTGCCACCCTGACAGGGGAGTTTGGAGCTACACCTTC; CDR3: CACHPDRGVWSYTF
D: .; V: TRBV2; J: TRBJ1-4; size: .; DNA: TGTGCCAGCAGTGAAGGCAGACCGAATGAAAAACTGTTTTTT; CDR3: CASSEGRPNEKLFF
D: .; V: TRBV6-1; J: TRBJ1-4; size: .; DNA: TGTGCCAGCAGTGAAGGGTCCTCGACCCGAGTAAAACTGTTTTTT; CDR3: CASSEGSSTRVKLFF
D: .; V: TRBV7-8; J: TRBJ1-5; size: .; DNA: TGTGCCAGCAGCATAGGAGGGGCTAATAGCAATCAGCCCCAGCATTTT; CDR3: CASSIGGANSNQPQHF
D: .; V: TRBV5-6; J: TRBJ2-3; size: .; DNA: TGTGCCAGCAGCCGGGGACGGGGAGGCACGCAGTATTTT; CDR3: CASSRGRGGTQYF
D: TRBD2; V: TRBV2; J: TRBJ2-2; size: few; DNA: TGTGCCAGCAGTAGCCCTAGCGGGGGTACCGGGGAGCTGTTTTTT; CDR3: CASSSPSGGTGELFF
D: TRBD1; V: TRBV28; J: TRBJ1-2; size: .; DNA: TGTGCCAGCAGTCGACCCCGGGACAGAAGTGCCTATGGCTACACCTTC; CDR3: CASSRPRDRSAYGYTF
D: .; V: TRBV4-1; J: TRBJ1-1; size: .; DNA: TGCGCCAGCAGCCAAGAGTCAACTCGGGGATACACTGAAGCTTTCTTT; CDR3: CASSQESTRGYTEAFF
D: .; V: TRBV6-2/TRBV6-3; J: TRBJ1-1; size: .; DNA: TGTGCCAGCAGTAAGGTAAAGACTGAAGCTTTCTTT; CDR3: CASSKVKTEAFF
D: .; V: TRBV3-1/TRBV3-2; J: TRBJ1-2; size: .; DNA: TGTGCCAGCAGCCAAGAAAGGGTCTACTATGGCTACACCTTC; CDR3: CASSQERVYYGYTF
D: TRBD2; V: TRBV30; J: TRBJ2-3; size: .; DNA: TGTGCCTGGAGTGTATTTGCGGGGGGGGGAACAGATACGCAGTATTTT; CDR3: CAWSVFAGGGTDTQYF
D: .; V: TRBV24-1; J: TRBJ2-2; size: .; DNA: TGTGCCACCAGTGACAACGGACCCACCGGGGAGCTGTTTTTT; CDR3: CATSDNGPTGELFF
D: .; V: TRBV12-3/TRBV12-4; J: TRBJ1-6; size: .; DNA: TGTGCCAGCAGTTTACAGGGGACACCCCTCCACTTT; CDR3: CASSLQGTPLHF
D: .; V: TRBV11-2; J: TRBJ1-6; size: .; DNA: TGTGCCAGCAGCTCCATAGATAGGGGGGGACTGGGTTCACCCCTCCACTTT; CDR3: CASSSIDRGGLGSPLHF
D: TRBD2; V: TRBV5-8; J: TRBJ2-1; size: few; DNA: TGTGCCAGCAGCTCCGCGAGGACTAGCGGTTGGGATGAGCAGTTCTTC; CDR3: CASSSARTSGWDEQFF
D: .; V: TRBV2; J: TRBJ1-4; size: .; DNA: TGTGCCAGCAGTGAAGGGTCGGGGATTTATGAAAAACTGTTTTTT; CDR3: CASSEGSGIYEKLFF
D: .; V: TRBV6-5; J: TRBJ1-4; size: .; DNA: TGTGCCAGCAGCCCACAGGGCGGTCCCAATGAAAAACTGTTTTTT; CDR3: CASSPQGGPNEKLFF
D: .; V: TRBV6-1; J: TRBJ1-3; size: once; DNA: TGTGCCAGCAGTGAATCAGGGTTGAAAAACACCATATATTTT; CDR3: CASSESGLKNTIYF
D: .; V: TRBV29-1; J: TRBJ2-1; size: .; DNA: TGCAGCGTTGATGAGGGACCGGGCTATGAGCAGTTCTTC; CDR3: CSVDEGPGYEQFF
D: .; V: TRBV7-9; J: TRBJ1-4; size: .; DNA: TGTGCCAGCAGCTTAGATCCTTTGGGGGTCCTACTGGATGAAAAACTGTTTTTT; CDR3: CASSLDPLGVLLDEKLFF
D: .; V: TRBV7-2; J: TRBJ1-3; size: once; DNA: TGTGCCAGCAGCCTCCAGGGGCCCAACTCTGGAAACACCATATATTTT; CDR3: CASSLQGPNSGNTIYF
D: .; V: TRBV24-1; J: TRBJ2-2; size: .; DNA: TGTGCCACCAGTGCCCAAGGTTCGGACACCGGGGAGCTGTTTTTT; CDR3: CATSAQGSDTGELFF
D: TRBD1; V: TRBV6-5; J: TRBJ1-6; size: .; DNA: TGTGCCAGCAGAGAGGACAGGGAGAATTCACCCCTCCACTTT; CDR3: CASREDRENSPLHF
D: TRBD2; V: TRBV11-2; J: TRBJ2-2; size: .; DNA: TGTGCCAGCAGCGGGACTAGCGGAATAACCGGGGAGCTGTTTTTT; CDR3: CASSGTSGITGELFF
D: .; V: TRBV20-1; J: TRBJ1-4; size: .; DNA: TGCAGTGGGGGGCAAGGTGAAAAACTGTTTTTT; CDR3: CSGGQGEKLFF
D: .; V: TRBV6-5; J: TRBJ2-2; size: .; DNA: TGTGCCAGCATAGGGGGGGGGCTGTTTTTT; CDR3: CASIGGGLFF
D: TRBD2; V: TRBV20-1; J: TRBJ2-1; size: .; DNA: TGCAGTGCTAGTGTGGCTAGCGGGAGGAGAAATGAGCAGTTCTTC; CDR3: CSASVASGRRNEQFF
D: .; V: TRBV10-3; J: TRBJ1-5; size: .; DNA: TGTGCCATCAAGAGCGAGGATCAGCCCCAGCATTTT; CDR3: CAIKSEDQPQHF
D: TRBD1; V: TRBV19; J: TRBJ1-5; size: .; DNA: TGTGCCAGTAGTATATACGAGACAGGGGCTCATCTCCAGCATTTT; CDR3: CASSIYETGAHLQHF
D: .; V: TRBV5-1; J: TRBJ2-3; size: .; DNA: TGCGCCAGCAGCTTGTCCCACTCTAGCACAGATACGCAGTATTTT; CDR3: CASSLSHSSTDTQYF
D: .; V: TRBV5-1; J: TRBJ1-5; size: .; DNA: TGCGCCAGCAGCTTGGGGGATTATAGCAATCAGCCCCAGCATTTT; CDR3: CASSLGDYSNQPQHF
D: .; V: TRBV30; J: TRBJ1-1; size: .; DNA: TGTGCCTGGAGCCCCGGTGGTCAATTGAACACTGAAGCTTTCTTT; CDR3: CAWSPGGQLNTEAFF
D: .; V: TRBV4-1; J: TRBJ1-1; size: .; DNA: TGCGCCAGCAGCCAACGCCGGGACCGCGACACTGAAGCTTTCTTT; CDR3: CASSQRRDRDTEAFF
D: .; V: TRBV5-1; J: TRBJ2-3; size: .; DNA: TGCGCCAGCAGCTTAAGACAGGATAGCACAGATACGCAGTATTTT; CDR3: CASSLRQDSTDTQYF
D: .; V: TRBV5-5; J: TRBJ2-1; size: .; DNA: TGTGCCAGCAGCTTGGAGGCAGGCCCCTACAATGAGCAGTTCTTC; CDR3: CASSLEAGPYNEQFF
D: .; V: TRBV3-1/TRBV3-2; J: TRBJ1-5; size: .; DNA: TGTGCCAGCAGCCAAGTTGGGTCCGGGTCGGATCAGCCCCAGCATTTT; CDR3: CASSQVGSGSDQPQHF
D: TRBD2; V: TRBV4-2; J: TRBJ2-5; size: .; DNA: TGTGCCAGCAGCCAAATCGGGACTAGCGTGGACCAAGAGACCCAGTACTTC; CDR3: CASSQIGTSVDQETQYF
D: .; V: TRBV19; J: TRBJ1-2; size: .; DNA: TGTGCCAGCCAGTCAGGGAACTATGGCTACACCTTC; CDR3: CASQSGNYGYTF